These 32 T cell receptor beta chains originate from one sample sequenced in a study of cytomegalovirus exposure and HLA in healthy donors. A multiplex PCR was run with 60 Vbeta primers and 13 Jbeta primers. The protocol was immunoSEQ multiplex PCR, while the TCRdb copy is restricted to in-frame clones and leaves out a portion. The sample includes about 94,000 clones, about 74% of them seen just once. Sequencing was performed on PBMCs. The receptor source for this set is a man aged 25 to 45 in good health and CMV-seronegative.

This chain joins TRBV19 and TRBJ2-5, with 14 bases aligning to TRBD2. The CDR3 spans 16 residues. Per germline, CDR1 LNHDA and CDR2 SQIVND (reference sequence). J gave up 5 bases and V 5 bases, and 7 bases lay outside the gene matches. CDR3 nucleotides: TGTGCCAGTAGTCAGGGACTAGCGGGAGCCCGCGAGACCCAGTACTTC. It yields the protein CASSQGLAGARETQYF.

The chain links TRBV19 to TRBJ2-2, with D maybe TRBD1 (6 bases). The V and J ends lost 6 bases and 4 bases respectively, with 15 bases between them. The CDR3 totals 15 residues. Looked up from germline, CDR1 is LNHDA and CDR2 is SQIVND (reference sequence). The chain's CDR3 is CASRPQGYATGELFF. The CDR3 nucleotides are TGTGCCAGTAGACCCCAGGGGTACGCCACCGGGGAGCTGTTTTTT.

The chain uses TRBV7-9 and TRBJ1-5; D uncertain. This CDR3 spans 16 amino acids. V lost 4 bases, J lost 0 bases, and 13 bases lay in between. Germline CDR1 reads SEHNR; CDR2 reads FQNEAQ (reference sequence). The CDR3 protein is CASSSLADHSNQPQHF. In DNA form, the CDR3 reads TGTGCCAGCAGCTCCCTAGCGGATCATAGCAATCAGCCCCAGCATTTT.

The chain links TRBV5-6 to TRBJ2-2; 9 nucleotides align to TRBD2. There are 16 residues in the CDR3. The germline V gene encodes CDR1 SGHDT and CDR2 YYEEEE. V dropped 1 base and J dropped 9; count of bases not matched to a gene: 10. Here the CDR3 DNA reads TGTGCCAGCAGCTTGACTAGCGGGTCGTACATCCGGGAGCTGTTTTTT. This gives the protein CASSLTSGSYIRELFF.

This clone was counted only a few times. The chain carries TRBV20-1 and TRBJ2-7; a weak D match, TRBD2 (6 bases). Germline lookup yields CDR1 DFQATT and CDR2 SNEGSKA (reference sequence). CDR3 length: 11 residues. V was cut by 3 bases and J by 3 bases, with 6 bases left in between. In DNA, the CDR3 is TGCAGTGCTAGGACTAGCTACGAGCAGTACTTC. This codes for CSARTSYEQYF.

The chain links TRBV7-8 to TRBJ2-3; 10 positions agree with TRBD2. The V segment lost 5 bases and the J segment 1 base; nucleotides outside the gene matches: 3. The length of the CDR3 is 15 residues. Germline CDR1 and CDR2: SGHVS and FQNEAQ. CDR3 protein: CASSHGTSGTDTQYF. The CDR3 bases are TGTGCCAGCAGCCACGGGACTAGCGGCACAGATACGCAGTATTTT. The full variable domain, with the rest looked up from reference TRBV7-8 and TRBJ2-3, is GAGVSQSPRYKVAKRGQDVALRCDPISGHVSLFWYQQALGQGPEFLTYFQNEAQLDKSGLPSDRFFAERPEGSVSTLKIQRTQQEDSAVYLCASSHGTSGTDTQYFGPGTRLTVL.

The chain links TRBV9 to TRBJ1-4, with 10 bases fitting TRBD1. From germline, CDR1 is SGDLS and CDR2 YYNGEE. Trimming at V came to 3 bases and at J to 7 bases, leaving 6 bases not matched to a gene. This CDR3 region has 15 residues. CDR3 nucleotide sequence: TGTGCCAGCAGCGAGGGACAGGGGTTTGGTGAAAAACTGTTTTTT. It codes for CASSEGQGFGEKLFF.

The chain joins TRBV7-9 to TRBJ2-4; 7 positions agree with TRBD1. Germline V gene sequence: CDR1 SEHNR, CDR2 FQNEAQ (reference sequence). V lost 5 bases, J lost 6 bases, and 4 bases stayed unmatched. The CDR3 covers 13 residues. The CDR3: CASSEGQLNIQYF. In DNA form, the CDR3 reads TGTGCCAGCAGCGAGGGACAGCTAAACATTCAGTACTTC.

V usage is TRBV2 and J usage is TRBJ2-1; D gene unclear. The V gene's germline CDR1 is SNHLY and CDR2 FYNNEI. The CDR3 loop spans 11 amino acids. Trimming removed 5 bases at V and 5 bases at J, with 4 bases between. The CDR3 spells CASSLNNEQFF. The CDR3 coding sequence is TGTGCCAGCAGTTTAAACAATGAGCAGTTCTTC.

V is TRBV30 and J is TRBJ1-4; D not certain. This CDR3 comprises 12 residues. CDR1 and CDR2 from the germline V gene are GTSNPN and SVGIG (reference sequence). Trimming pared 3 bases from V and 8 bases from J, leaving 10 bases between. CDR3 in amino acids: CAWSATEEKLFF. Written as DNA, the CDR3 is TGTGCCTGGAGCGCAACCGAGGAAAAACTGTTTTTT.

This clone was seen a few times. The chain recombines TRBV5-1 with TRBJ2-3; 8 positions agree with TRBD2. Trimming cost V 1 base and J 6 bases; bases outside gene matches: 10. Germline loops: CDR1 SGHRS, CDR2 YFSETQ. The CDR3 extends over 16 amino acids. The CDR3 here is CASSLTAGGGHDTQYF. DNA for the CDR3: TGCGCCAGCAGCTTGACGGCGGGGGGAGGACACGATACGCAGTATTTT.

The J gene is TRBJ2-7, the V gene TRBV28; TRBD1 aligns across 7 bases. The CDR3 runs 15 residues. Looked up from germline, CDR1 is MDHEN and CDR2 is SYDVKM. Losses at the gene ends were 6 bases for V and 1 base for J; bases not matched to a gene: 9. This CDR3 reads CASSSDRTPSYEQYF. CDR3 coding DNA: TGTGCCAGCAGCTCGGACAGGACCCCTTCCTACGAGCAGTACTTC.

This clone has just a few counts. V is TRBV18 and J is TRBJ2-7; TRBD1 agrees at 9 bases. The junction had 11 bases not matched to a gene; V was cut back by 3 bases and J by 2 bases. The CDR3 is 17 amino acids. Germline lookup yields CDR1 KGHSH and CDR2 LQKENI. CDR3 nucleotides: TGTGCCAGCTCACCGCTACCGGGACAGGGAAAAACCTACGAGCAGTACTTC. Protein product: CASSPLPGQGKTYEQYF.

The chain employs TRBV6-6 and TRBJ1-1, with 7 nucleotides matching TRBD1. In germline, CDR1 is MNHNY, CDR2 SVGAGI (reference sequence). The CDR3 has 15 residues. J lost 0 bases, V lost 6 bases, and 7 bases had no gene match. The CDR3 spells CASRKGGTVNTEAFF. The CDR3 bases are TGTGCCAGCAGGAAAGGAGGGACAGTGAACACTGAAGCTTTCTTT.

The chain combines TRBV6-1 with TRBJ1-5; no clear D. CDR1 is MNHNS, CDR2 SASEGT, per germline. Trimming stripped 2 bases from V and 7 bases from J, with 9 bases between. This CDR3 is 13 amino acids long. This chain's CDR3 is CASSESSGQPQHF. CDR3 DNA sequence: TGTGCCAGCAGTGAATCGAGCGGGCAGCCCCAGCATTTT.

CDR3 nucleotide sequence: TGTGCCAGCCTATCCTACAATGAGCAGTTCTTC. It specifies CASLSYNEQFF. The rearrangement uses TRBV10-3 and TRBJ2-1; D is undetermined. CDR3 size: 11 residues. CDR1 is ENHRY, CDR2 SYGVKD, per germline. V was trimmed by 10 bases and J by 1 base, leaving 5 bases between them.

CDR3 in amino acids: CASSTRQGRNSPLHF. CDR3 in DNA: TGTGCCAGCAGCACCCGACAGGGACGCAATTCACCCCTCCACTTT. The chain has TRBV9 and TRBJ1-6; 7 bases map to TRBD1. This CDR3 is 15 amino acids long. The germline CDR1 and CDR2 sequences are SGDLS and YYNGEE. Unmatched junction bases numbered 8, after V lost 4 bases and J lost 7 bases. The full variable domain, completed using reference TRBV9 and TRBJ1-6, is DSGVTQTPKHLITATGQRVTLRCSPRSGDLSVYWYQQSLDQGLQFLIQYYNGEERAKGNILERFSAQQFPDLHSELNLSSLELGDSALYFCASSTRQGRNSPLHFGNGTRLTVT.

This chain joins TRBV11-2 and TRBJ1-2, with 7 bases lining up with TRBD1. The ends lost 6 bases at V and 4 bases at J; junction bases unmatched: 8. CDR3 length equals 14 residues. Germline V gives CDR1 SGHAT, CDR2 FQNNGV. The CDR3 protein is CASSGDSLTYGYTF. The CDR3 DNA follows: TGTGCCAGCAGTGGGGACAGCTTAACCTATGGCTACACCTTC.

This clone has more than one count but fewer than ten. The V call is TRBV6-5, the J call TRBJ2-2, with TRBD2 matching over 7 bases. CDR1 is MNHEY, CDR2 SVGAGI, per germline. Losses at the gene ends were 7 bases for V and 1 base for J; bases not matched to a gene: 6. The CDR3 runs 15 residues. The CDR3 sequence: CASTGTGGNTGELFF. As DNA, the CDR3 is TGTGCCAGCACAGGGACGGGGGGGAACACCGGGGAGCTGTTTTTT.

This clone was counted once. J is TRBJ2-7 and V is TRBV13, with 8 nucleotides matching TRBD2. Germline CDR1 and CDR2: PRHDT and FYEKMQ (reference sequence). CDR3 length: 15 residues. Unmatched junction bases numbered 6, after V lost 4 bases and J lost 1 base. For the CDR3, the DNA is TGTGCCAGCAGCTCCTTCCCGGGAGGGTCCTACGAGCAGTACTTC. As protein: CASSSFPGGSYEQYF.

The chain links TRBV7-2 to TRBJ2-6; D gene uncertain. V was cut by 5 bases and J by 2 bases, with 19 bases left in between. The germline V gene encodes CDR1 SGHTA and CDR2 FQGNSA. This CDR3 is 18 amino acids long. The chain's CDR3 is CASSQRFRLGTGANVLTF. The DNA for the CDR3 is TGTGCCAGCAGCCAGAGGTTCCGGTTGGGTACTGGGGCCAACGTCCTGACTTTC.

The chain uses TRBV19 and TRBJ1-1; 9 bases line up with TRBD1. J was trimmed by 5 bases and V by 3 bases; bases with no gene match: 1. This CDR3 comprises 13 residues. In germline, CDR1 is LNHDA, CDR2 SQIVND (reference sequence). The CDR3: CASSIGTGTEAFF. CDR3 sequence (DNA): TGTGCCAGTAGTATTGGGACAGGGACTGAAGCTTTCTTT. Drawing the rest from reference TRBV19 and TRBJ1-1, the complete variable domain is DGGITQSPKYLFRKEGQNVTLSCEQNLNHDAMYWYRQDPGQGLRLIYYSQIVNDFQKGDIAEGYSVSREKKESFPLTVTSAQKNPTAFYLCASSIGTGTEAFFGQGTRLTVV.

The chain joins TRBV28 to TRBJ1-1; TRBD1 aligns across 8 bases. This CDR3 region has 15 residues. The junction had 5 bases not matched to a gene; V was cut back by 3 bases and J by 2 bases. The germline V gene has CDR1 MDHEN and CDR2 SYDVKM. CDR3 in amino acids: CASSLQGQVNTEAFF. Written as DNA, the CDR3 is TGTGCCAGCAGTTTGCAGGGACAGGTTAACACTGAAGCTTTCTTT.

The rearrangement joins TRBV10-3 to TRBJ1-3; the D is unclear. The CDR3 has 15 amino acids. The V end was cut by 2 bases, the J end by 0 bases, with 8 bases between. Looked up from germline, CDR1 is ENHRY and CDR2 is SYGVKD. The CDR3 loop is CAISEAAFSGNTIYF. The CDR3 nucleotides read TGTGCCATCAGTGAGGCGGCTTTCTCTGGAAACACCATATATTTT.

This clone was recorded a few times. This chain links TRBV7-2 with TRBJ2-5, with a weak D call TRBD2 (6 bases). Trimming took off 4 bases at V and 7 bases at J, with 16 bases between the two ends. CDR1 is SGHTA, CDR2 FQGNSA, per germline. This CDR3 region has 14 residues. CDR3 in amino acids: CASSSDYRVGTQYF. The CDR3 nucleotides read TGTGCCAGCAGCTCGGACTATCGGGTAGGGACCCAGTACTTC.

The chain couples TRBV5-4 to TRBJ2-3; 13 nucleotides align to TRBD2. The CDR3 runs 17 residues. After removal of 3 bases from V and 0 bases from J, the junction contained 4 bases not matched to a gene. Germline V gives CDR1 SGHNT, CDR2 YYREEE (reference sequence). In DNA, the CDR3 is TGTGCCAGCAGCTGGACTAGCGGGGGAACTAGCACAGATACGCAGTATTTT. It is translated as CASSWTSGGTSTDTQYF.

The CDR3 DNA is TGTGCCAGTAGTATAGATCCAAACTTGGACTATGGCTACACCTTC. It codes for CASSIDPNLDYGYTF. The chain links TRBV19 to TRBJ1-2; D unclear. Trimming left V 0 bases short and J 3 bases short, with 11 bases between. This CDR3 region has 15 residues. Germline CDR1 is LNHDA and CDR2 is SQIVND (reference sequence).

The chain combines TRBV29-1 with TRBJ1-4; 8 bases align to TRBD1. Trimming cost V 4 bases and J 7 bases; bases outside gene matches: 17. This CDR3 is built from 17 residues. CDR1 is SQVTM, CDR2 ANQGSEA, per germline. DNA of the CDR3: TGCAGCGTTGCGTGGGCGACAGGGGCGGGTAGTGGTGAAAAACTGTTTTTT. Translated: CSVAWATGAGSGEKLFF.

The V and J genes are TRBV4-3 and TRBJ2-1, with 8 bases matching TRBD2. Germline V lookup: CDR1 LGHNA, CDR2 YSLEER. The CDR3 totals 15 residues. V lost 0 bases, J lost 9 bases, and 7 bases stayed unmatched. For the CDR3, the DNA is TGCGCCAGCAGCCAAGAAGGCGGGGGGCGGGGTGAGCAGTTCTTC. Amino acids: CASSQEGGGRGEQFF.

V is TRBV10-3 and J is TRBJ2-1; D is undetermined. CDR1 and CDR2 (germline): ENHRY, SYGVKD. This CDR3 region has 12 residues. Trimming took off 3 bases at V and 6 bases at J, with 6 bases between the two ends. CDR3 loop: CAISDRFNEQFF. DNA of the CDR3: TGTGCCATCAGTGACAGGTTCAATGAGCAGTTCTTC.

This chain connects TRBV27 to TRBJ1-4; tentatively, D is TRBD1 (5 bases). Trimming removed 2 bases from V and 1 base from J, with 5 bases in between. This CDR3 comprises 14 residues. CDR1 and CDR2 from the germline V gene are MNHEY and SMNVEV (reference sequence). The CDR3 nucleotides are TGTGCCAGCAGTTTACAGGGAACTAATGAAAAACTGTTTTTT. Translated: CASSLQGTNEKLFF.

The V call is TRBV28, the J call TRBJ2-1, with 11 bases lining up with TRBD2. Germline V gene sequence: CDR1 MDHEN, CDR2 SYDVKM. V gave up 6 bases and J gave up 6 bases; unmatched junction bases: 4. There are 14 residues in the CDR3. The CDR3 nucleotides read TGTGCCAGCAGCAGACTAGCGGGATCCAATGAGCAGTTCTTC. Encoded protein: CASSRLAGSNEQFF.